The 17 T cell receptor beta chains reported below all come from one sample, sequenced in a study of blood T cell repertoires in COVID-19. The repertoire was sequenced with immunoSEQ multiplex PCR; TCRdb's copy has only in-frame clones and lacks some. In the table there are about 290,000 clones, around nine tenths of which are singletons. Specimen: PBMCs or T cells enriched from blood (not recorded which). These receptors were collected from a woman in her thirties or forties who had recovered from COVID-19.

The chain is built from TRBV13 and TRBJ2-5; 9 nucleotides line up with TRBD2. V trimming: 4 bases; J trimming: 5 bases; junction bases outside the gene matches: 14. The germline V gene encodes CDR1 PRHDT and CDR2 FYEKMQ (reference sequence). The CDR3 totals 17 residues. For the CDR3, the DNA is TGTGCCAGCAGCTCACGTCTCGGCGGGAGGGTCCGGGAGACCCAGTACTTC. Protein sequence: CASSSRLGGRVRETQYF.

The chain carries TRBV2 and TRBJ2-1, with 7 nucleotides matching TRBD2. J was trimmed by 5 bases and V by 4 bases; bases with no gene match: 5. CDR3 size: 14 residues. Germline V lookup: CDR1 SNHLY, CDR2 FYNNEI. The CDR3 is CASSGLALNNEQFF. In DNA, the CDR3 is TGTGCCAGCAGTGGACTAGCTTTGAACAATGAGCAGTTCTTC.

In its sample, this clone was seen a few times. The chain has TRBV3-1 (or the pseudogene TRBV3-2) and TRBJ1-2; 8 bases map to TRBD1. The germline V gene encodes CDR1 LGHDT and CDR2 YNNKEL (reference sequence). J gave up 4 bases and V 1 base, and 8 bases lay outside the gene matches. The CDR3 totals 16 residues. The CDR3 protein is CASSQVGGQEGYGYTF. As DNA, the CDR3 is TGTGCCAGCAGCCAAGTCGGGGGACAGGAGGGCTATGGCTACACCTTC.

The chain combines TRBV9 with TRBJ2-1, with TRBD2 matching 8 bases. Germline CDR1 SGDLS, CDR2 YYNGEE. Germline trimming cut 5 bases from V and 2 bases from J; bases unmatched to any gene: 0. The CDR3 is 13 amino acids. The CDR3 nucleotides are TGTGCCAGCAGTAGCGGGGCCTACAATGAGCAGTTCTTC. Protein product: CASSSGAYNEQFF. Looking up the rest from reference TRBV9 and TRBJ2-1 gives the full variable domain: DSGVTQTPKHLITATGQRVTLRCSPRSGDLSVYWYQQSLDQGLQFLIQYYNGEERAKGNILERFSAQQFPDLHSELNLSSLELGDSALYFCASSSGAYNEQFFGPGTRLTVL.

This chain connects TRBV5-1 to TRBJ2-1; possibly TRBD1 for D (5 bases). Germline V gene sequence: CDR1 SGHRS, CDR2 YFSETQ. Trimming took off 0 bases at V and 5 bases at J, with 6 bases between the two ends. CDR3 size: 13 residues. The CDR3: CASSLVTDNEQFF. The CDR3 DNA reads TGCGCCAGCAGCTTGGTGACAGACAATGAGCAGTTCTTC.

DNA of the CDR3: TGTGCCAGCAGCCGACAGGGTTACACTGAAGCTTTCTTT. Translation: CASSRQGYTEAFF. The V and J genes are TRBV7-8 and TRBJ1-1; 7 bases fit TRBD1. Trimming removed 5 bases from V and 3 bases from J; junction bases left unmatched: 3. The CDR3 covers 13 residues. Germline V gene lookup returns CDR1 SGHVS and CDR2 FQNEAQ.

The CDR3 DNA reads TGTGCCAGCAGCCCGCAGACAGGTTCAGATACGCAGTATTTT. Translating gives CASSPQTGSDTQYF. The chain uses TRBV7-2 and TRBJ2-3, with D maybe TRBD1 (6 bases). The CDR3 is 14 residues long. Germline V gives CDR1 SGHTA, CDR2 FQGNSA. V was cut by 5 bases and J by 4 bases, with 13 bases left in between.

The CDR3 DNA reads as TGTGCCAGCAGTGCCTCCACCCCCTCCCAGGGATCCTCTGGAAACACCATATATTTT. It translates to CASSASTPSQGSSGNTIYF. The rearrangement joins TRBV6-4 to TRBJ1-3, with D perhaps matching TRBD1 (5 bases). The V gene's germline CDR1 is MRHNA and CDR2 SNTAGT. The CDR3 is 19 residues long. V was pared by 4 bases and J by 0 bases, with 22 bases between.

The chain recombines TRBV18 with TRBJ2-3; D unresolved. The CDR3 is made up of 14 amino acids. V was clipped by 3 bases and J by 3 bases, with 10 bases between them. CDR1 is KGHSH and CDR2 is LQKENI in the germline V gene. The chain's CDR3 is CASSPRYSTDTQYF. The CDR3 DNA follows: TGTGCCAGCTCACCCCGTTATTCGACAGATACGCAGTATTTT.

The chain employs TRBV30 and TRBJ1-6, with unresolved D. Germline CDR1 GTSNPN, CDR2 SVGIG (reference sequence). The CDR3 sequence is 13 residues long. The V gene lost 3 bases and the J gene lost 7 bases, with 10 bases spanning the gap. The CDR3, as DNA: TGTGCCTGGAGAACCTGGGAGAATTCACCCCTCCACTTT. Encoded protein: CAWRTWENSPLHF.

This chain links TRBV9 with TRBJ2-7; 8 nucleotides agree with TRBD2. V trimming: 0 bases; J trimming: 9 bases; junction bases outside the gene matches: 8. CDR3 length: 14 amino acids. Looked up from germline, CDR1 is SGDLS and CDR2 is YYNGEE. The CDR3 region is CASSVGTSRVRQYF. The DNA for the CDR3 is TGTGCCAGCAGCGTAGGGACTAGCCGGGTTCGGCAGTACTTC.

The CDR3 DNA reads TGTGCCAGTACCTCGGACAGAGCTGGCTACACCTTC. It specifies CASTSDRAGYTF. The rearrangement joins TRBV19 to TRBJ1-2; D perhaps matches TRBD1 (6 bases). CDR1 LNHDA and CDR2 SQIVND come from the germline V gene (reference sequence). The CDR3 consists of 12 residues. Trimming removed 7 bases from V and 7 bases from J, with 13 bases in between. Based on the CDR3 plus reference TRBV19 and TRBJ1-2, the full variable domain is DGGITQSPKYLFRKEGQNVTLSCEQNLNHDAMYWYRQDPGQGLRLIYYSQIVNDFQKGDIAEGYSVSREKKESFPLTVTSAQKNPTAFYLCASTSDRAGYTFGSGTRLTVV.

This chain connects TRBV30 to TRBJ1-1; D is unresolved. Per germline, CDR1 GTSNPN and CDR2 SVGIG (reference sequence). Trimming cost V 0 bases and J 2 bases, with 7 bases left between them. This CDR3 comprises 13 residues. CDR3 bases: TGTGCCTGGAGTGTAGAGGCAAACACTGAAGCTTTCTTT. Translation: CAWSVEANTEAFF.

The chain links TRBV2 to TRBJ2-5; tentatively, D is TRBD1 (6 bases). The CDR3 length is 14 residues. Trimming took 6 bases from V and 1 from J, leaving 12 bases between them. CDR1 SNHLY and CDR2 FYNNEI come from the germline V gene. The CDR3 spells CASSEQGFQETQYF. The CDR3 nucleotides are TGTGCCAGCAGCGAACAGGGTTTCCAAGAGACCCAGTACTTC. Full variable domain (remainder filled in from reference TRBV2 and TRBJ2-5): EPEVTQTPSHQVTQMGQEVILRCVPISNHLYFYWYRQILGQKVEFLVSFYNNEISEKSEIFDDQFSVERPDGSNFTLKIRSTKLEDSAMYFCASSEQGFQETQYFGPGTRLLVL.

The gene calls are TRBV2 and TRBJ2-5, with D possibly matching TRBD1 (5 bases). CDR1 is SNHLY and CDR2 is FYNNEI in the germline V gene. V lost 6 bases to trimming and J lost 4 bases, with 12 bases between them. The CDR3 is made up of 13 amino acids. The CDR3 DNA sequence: TGTGCCAGCAGACCAACAGGACGAGAGACCCAGTACTTC. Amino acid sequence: CASRPTGRETQYF.

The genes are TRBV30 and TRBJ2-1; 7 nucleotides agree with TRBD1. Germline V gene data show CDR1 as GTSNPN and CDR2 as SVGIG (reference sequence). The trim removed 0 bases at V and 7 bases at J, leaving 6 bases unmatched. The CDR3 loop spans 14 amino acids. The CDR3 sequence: CAWSVVQGLNEQFF. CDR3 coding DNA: TGTGCCTGGAGTGTAGTACAGGGGTTGAATGAGCAGTTCTTC.

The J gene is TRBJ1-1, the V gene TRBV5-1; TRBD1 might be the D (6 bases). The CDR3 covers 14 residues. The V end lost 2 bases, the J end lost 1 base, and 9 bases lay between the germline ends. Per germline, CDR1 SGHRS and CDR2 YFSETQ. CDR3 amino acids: CASSFMDRNTEAFF. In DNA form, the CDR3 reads TGCGCCAGCAGCTTCATGGACAGGAACACTGAAGCTTTCTTT.